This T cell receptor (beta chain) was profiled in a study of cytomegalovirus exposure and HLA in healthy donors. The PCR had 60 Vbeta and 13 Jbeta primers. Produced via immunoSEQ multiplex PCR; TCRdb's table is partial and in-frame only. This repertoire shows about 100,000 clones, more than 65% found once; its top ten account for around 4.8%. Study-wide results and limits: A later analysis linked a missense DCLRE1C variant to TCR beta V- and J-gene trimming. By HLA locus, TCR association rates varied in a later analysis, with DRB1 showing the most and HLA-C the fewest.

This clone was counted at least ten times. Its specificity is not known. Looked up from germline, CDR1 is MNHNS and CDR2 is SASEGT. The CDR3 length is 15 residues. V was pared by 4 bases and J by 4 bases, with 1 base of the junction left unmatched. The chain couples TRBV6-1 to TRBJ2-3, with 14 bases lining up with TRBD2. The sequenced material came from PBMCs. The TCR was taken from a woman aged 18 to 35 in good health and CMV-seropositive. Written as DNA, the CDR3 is TGTGCCAGCAGTGGACTAGCGGGAGGGCCAGATACGCAGTATTTT. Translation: CASSGLAGGPDTQYF.